The source of this T cell receptor (beta chain) is a study of blood T cell repertoires in COVID-19. The trim removed 5 bases at V and 5 bases at J, leaving 12 bases unmatched. This CDR3 comprises 16 residues. Per the germline V gene, CDR1 is LNHDA and CDR2 is SQIVND (reference sequence). The assay was immunoSEQ multiplex PCR, and TCRdb's table has in-frame clones only and misses some. This sample has 200,000 to 250,000 clones, with 70% to 85% found just once. Adults between about 18 and 89 years of age took part from 24 US areas. Cohort assignment relied on participant-reported clinical history. V is TRBV19 and J is TRBJ2-1; the match to TRBD2 covers 7 bases. The specimen was PBMCs or T cells enriched from blood (not recorded which). The clonotype comes from a woman aged 60-75 years who had recovered from COVID-19. The CDR3, as DNA: TGTGCCAGTAGTCCCCCTTCGGCTAGCGGAAACAATGAGCAGTTCTTC. Translated: CASSPPSASGNNEQFF.